This T cell receptor beta chain was retrieved from a study of blood T cell repertoires in COVID-19. Data came from immunoSEQ multiplex PCR; TCRdb stores just in-frame clones and leaves some out. The sample yields about 80,000 clones, roughly 80% seen once. The CDR3 loop spans 18 amino acids. V was pared by 0 bases and J by 8 bases, with 13 bases of the junction left unmatched. The germline V gene has CDR1 SGHNT and CDR2 YYREEE (reference sequence). This sequence joins TRBV5-4 and TRBJ2-2; TRBD2 matches 10 bases. The source of this sequence is a woman between 70 and 85 years old with acute or convalescent COVID-19. Sequenced material: peripheral blood. In DNA, the CDR3 is TGTGCCAGCAGCTTGGAGAGACTAGCGGGTGCTTCGAAGGGGGAGCTGTTTTTT. Encoded protein: CASSLERLAGASKGELFF.